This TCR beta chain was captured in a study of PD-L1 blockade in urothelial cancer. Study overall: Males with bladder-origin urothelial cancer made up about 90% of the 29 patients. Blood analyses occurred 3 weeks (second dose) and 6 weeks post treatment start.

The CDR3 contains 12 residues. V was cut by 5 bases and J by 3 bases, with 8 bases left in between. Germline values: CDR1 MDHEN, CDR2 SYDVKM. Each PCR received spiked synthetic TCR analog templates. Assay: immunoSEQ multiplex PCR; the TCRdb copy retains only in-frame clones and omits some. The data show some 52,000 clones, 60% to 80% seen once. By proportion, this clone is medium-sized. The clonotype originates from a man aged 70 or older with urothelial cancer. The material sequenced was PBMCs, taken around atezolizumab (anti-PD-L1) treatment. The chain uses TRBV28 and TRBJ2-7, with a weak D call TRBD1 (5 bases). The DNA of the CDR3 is TGTGCCAGCAGTCCAGGGTACTACGAGCAGTACTTC. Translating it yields CASSPGYYEQYF.